The 27 T cell receptor beta chains presented below share a single source sample, sequenced in a study of regulatory T cells in long-lasting Graves disease. Time point described: newly diagnosed GD, antithyroid drugs for less than 3 months. The TCR library used RNA extracted from PBMCs. The authors built TCR beta libraries using iRepertoire HTBI primers and Arm-PCR of CDR3 regions. TCRdb recomputed calls from the multiplex PCR reads with MiXCR, one row per CDR3 protein. The top ten hold under 30% of the sample, which has roughly 440,000 distinct CDR3 sequences, roughly 15% seen once. A further study also used this sample, focusing on T cells in Graves' hyperthyroidism and ophthalmopathy.

The source was peripheral blood mononuclear cells (PBMCs), collected at new diagnosis, from a patient treated with antithyroid drugs. The origin of the receptors is a woman between 18 and 29 years old with Graves disease.

This clonotype was seen ten or more times. This rearrangement joins TRBV27 to TRBJ2-7; 9 bases are a match to TRBD1. The V gene end was trimmed by 4 bases and the J gene end by 3 bases; junction bases not matched to a gene: 1. The CDR3 spans 13 residues. Germline values: CDR1 MNHEY, CDR2 SMNVEV (reference sequence). The CDR3 region has the DNA TGTGCCAGCAGTTGGGGACAGGGCTACGAGCAGTACTTC. It yields the protein CASSWGQGYEQYF.

CDR3: CASRPGTTNTGELFF. CDR3 coding DNA: TGCGCCAGCAGGCCCGGGACAACGAACACCGGGGAGCTGTTTTTT. V usage is TRBV5-1 and J usage is TRBJ2-2; weak D call: TRBD1 (6 bases). CDR1 and CDR2 (germline): SGHRS, YFSETQ. The CDR3 extends over 15 amino acids. V lost 5 bases, J lost 0 bases, and 11 bases lay in between.

This clonotype has only a few counts. This may be a read error: a much more frequent sequence differs by one nucleotide. The V call is TRBV28, the J call TRBJ1-2; 10 bases are shared with TRBD1. V lost 6 bases to trimming and J lost 6 bases; unmatched junction nucleotides: 4. This CDR3 region has 13 residues. Germline V CDR1 and CDR2: MDHEN, SYDVKM. CDR3 sequence (DNA): TGTGCCAGCAGCCCCGGGACAGGGGATGGCTACACCTTC. Translated: CASSPGTGDGYTF.

Here the CDR3 reads CASSETGGVYEQFF. CDR3 bases: TGCGCCAGCAGTGAGACAGGGGGAGTATATGAGCAGTTCTTC. The chain employs TRBV10-2 and TRBJ2-1, with 8 bases matching TRBD1. From germline, CDR1 is WSHSY and CDR2 SAAADI. The length of the CDR3 is 14 residues. V trimming: 2 bases; J trimming: 8 bases; junction bases outside the gene matches: 5.

Points on this clonotype: An end of the junction does not agree with germline; a read error may underlie this. This chain joins TRBV3-1 and TRBJ2-7, with 8 bases matching TRBD2. The length of the CDR3 is 16 residues. CDR1 LGHDT and CDR2 YNNKEL come from the germline V gene (reference sequence). In DNA, the CDR3 is TGTGCTAGCAGCCAACTGTCGGCGGGAGGTGTAGGCGAGCAGTACTTC. It translates to CASSQLSAGGVGEQYF.

The chain recombines TRBV7-9 with TRBJ2-3; 7 nucleotides line up with TRBD1. V was clipped by 4 bases and J by 5 bases; unmatched bases: 3. The CDR3 contains 13 residues. Germline lookup yields CDR1 SEHNR and CDR2 FQNEAQ (reference sequence). CDR3 region: CASSYTGVDTQYF. CDR3 nucleotide sequence: TGTGCCAGCAGCTACACAGGGGTAGATACGCAGTATTTT.

This clonotype was counted at least ten times. The chain is built from TRBV28 and TRBJ1-1; D not resolved. This CDR3 has 13 residues. CDR1 and CDR2 from the germline V gene are MDHEN and SYDVKM. Trimming removed 6 bases at V and 4 bases at J, with 12 bases between. The CDR3 reads CASRERGGTEAFF. For the CDR3, the DNA is TGTGCCAGCAGGGAACGTGGAGGCACTGAAGCTTTCTTT.

This clonotype was seen only a few times. The J gene is TRBJ1-1, the V gene TRBV6-1; D is unresolved. The V end was cut by 0 bases, the J end by 5 bases, with 7 bases between. Germline values: CDR1 MNHNS, CDR2 SASEGT. The CDR3 has 13 residues. The CDR3 reads CASSEAPGTEAFF. DNA of the CDR3: TGTGCCAGCAGTGAAGCGCCAGGAACTGAAGCTTTCTTT.

This clonotype was counted at least ten times. The J gene is TRBJ2-7, the V gene TRBV25-1, with D unclear. The CDR3 length is 13 residues. The V end was cut by 1 base, the J end by 4 bases, with 8 bases between. Germline CDR1 and CDR2: MGHDK and SYGVNS. Here the CDR3 reads CASSEFGSYEQYF. The CDR3 nucleotides are TGTGCCAGCAGTGAATTTGGTTCTTACGAGCAGTACTTC.

This clonotype has at least ten counts. The chain uses TRBV27 and TRBJ2-1, with 10 bases aligning to TRBD2. The V gene end was trimmed by 6 bases and the J gene end by 2 bases; junction bases not matched to a gene: 7. CDR1 and CDR2 (germline): MNHEY, SMNVEV (reference sequence). The length of the CDR3 is 16 residues. This CDR3 is CASRRGTSDPYNEQFF. CDR3 in DNA: TGTGCCAGCAGGCGGGGGACTAGCGACCCCTACAATGAGCAGTTCTTC.

This clonotype has ten or more counts. This CDR3 reads CASHRTGWGEQFF. In nucleotides, the CDR3 is TGTGCCAGCCACCGGACAGGGTGGGGGGAGCAGTTCTTC. This chain uses TRBV7-9 with TRBJ2-1, with 8 nucleotides matching TRBD1. Germline CDR1 and CDR2: SEHNR and FQNEAQ (reference sequence). CDR3 length: 13 residues. V lost 8 bases and J lost 10; bases outside the gene matches: 10.

This clonotype was detected ten times or more. At one end, the junction sequence differs from germline, possibly due to a read error. V usage is TRBV5-1 and J usage is TRBJ1-1, with TRBD1 identical over 7 bases. Germline CDR1 SGHRS, CDR2 YFSETQ. The CDR3 extends over 14 amino acids. CDR3 nucleotide sequence: TGTGCCAGCAGCCTCGACAGGGTTGTCACTGAAGCTTTCTTT. This codes for CASSLDRVVTEAFF. The full variable domain, with the rest looked up from reference TRBV5-1 and TRBJ1-1, is KAGVTQTPRYLIKTRGQQVTLSCSPISGHRSVSWYQQTPGQGLQFLFEYFSETQRNKGNFPGRFSGRQFSNSRSEMNVSTLELGDSALYLCASSLDRVVTEAFFGQGTRLTVV.

This clonotype was counted between two and nine times. The gene calls are TRBV7-9 and TRBJ2-2, with D perhaps TRBD2 (5 bases). V dropped 5 bases and J dropped 5 bases, with 9 bases sitting between them. Germline-derived CDR1 and CDR2 are SEHNR and FQNEAQ (reference sequence). The CDR3 sequence is 13 residues long. This CDR3 reads CASSPWETGELFF. The CDR3 DNA reads TGTGCCAGCAGCCCATGGGAGACCGGGGAGCTGTTTTTT.

This clonotype was seen a handful of times. The chain employs TRBV30 and TRBJ2-2, with D possibly matching TRBD1 (6 bases). The CDR3 extends over 15 amino acids. From germline, CDR1 is GTSNPN and CDR2 SVGIG (reference sequence). V gave up 8 bases and J gave up 0 bases, with 16 bases separating them. The CDR3 region is CAQLPRDTNTGELFF. In nucleotides, the CDR3 is TGTGCCCAACTCCCCCGGGACACGAACACCGGGGAGCTGTTTTTT.

The V gene is TRBV24-1, the J gene TRBJ2-2; D remains ambiguous. The CDR3 covers 14 residues. Trimming removed 5 bases from V and 4 bases from J, with 10 bases in between. Germline CDR1 reads KGHDR; CDR2 reads SFDVKD. The CDR3 sequence is CATSVSEITGELFF. CDR3 DNA sequence: TGTGCCACCAGTGTGTCGGAGATCACCGGGGAGCTGTTTTTT.

The rearrangement uses TRBV28 and TRBJ1-6, with TRBD1 matching 7 bases. CDR1 is MDHEN and CDR2 is SYDVKM in the germline V gene. Trimming at V came to 4 bases and at J to 4 bases, leaving 13 bases not matched to a gene. The CDR3 covers 18 residues. The CDR3 protein is CASSSNRRGTVYNSPLHF. CDR3 DNA: TGTGCCAGCAGTTCCAATCGTAGGGGGACAGTATATAATTCACCCCTCCACTTT.

The table lists this clonotype with a few counts. The chain recombines TRBV18 with TRBJ2-3, with 9 bases lining up with TRBD1. Germline V gene sequence: CDR1 KGHSH, CDR2 LQKENI. Germline trimming cut 2 bases from V and 4 bases from J; bases unmatched to any gene: 7. The CDR3 spans 16 residues. CDR3: CASSPGGTGSPDTQYF. CDR3 coding DNA: TGTGCCAGCTCACCAGGAGGGACAGGGAGCCCAGATACGCAGTATTTT.

This clonotype appeared many times. V is TRBV20-1 and J is TRBJ1-5; D is undetermined. The CDR3 runs 11 residues. V lost 4 bases, J lost 6 bases, and 7 bases lay in between. CDR1 and CDR2 from the germline V gene are DFQATT and SNEGSKA (reference sequence). The chain's CDR3 is CSAKGAQPQHF. CDR3 nucleotides: TGCAGTGCTAAAGGTGCTCAGCCCCAGCATTTT.

There are many counts of this clonotype. The rearrangement joins TRBV12-3 or TRBV12-4 to TRBJ2-1; D tentatively reads TRBD1 or TRBD2 (5 bases each). Trimming took 5 bases from V and 5 from J, leaving 19 bases between them. CDR3 length: 16 residues. The chain's CDR3 is CASSQGRRRGDNEQFF. The CDR3 DNA follows: TGTGCCAGCAGTCAAGGACGCCGGAGAGGGGACAATGAGCAGTTCTTC.

This clonotype was counted many times. In DNA form, the CDR3 reads TGTGCCAGCAGCTTAGTAGGGCACACAGGGGTAGCCAAAAACATTCAGTACTTC. The encoded protein is CASSLVGHTGVAKNIQYF. This chain uses TRBV7-2 with TRBJ2-4; 7 nucleotides align to TRBD1. Per the germline V gene, CDR1 is SGHTA and CDR2 is FQGNSA. The J segment lost 0 bases and the V segment lost 1 base, leaving 9 bases of the junction unmatched. The CDR3 runs to 18 residues.

The rearrangement uses TRBV12-3 or TRBV12-4 and TRBJ2-5; D is unclear. V was shortened by 4 bases and J by 3 bases, with 6 bases between the two germline ends. The CDR3 is made up of 12 amino acids. The CDR3 loop is CASSSSKETQYF. The CDR3, as DNA: TGTGCCAGCAGTTCTAGTAAAGAGACCCAGTACTTC.

CDR3 region: CSACADHNQPQHF. DNA of the CDR3: TGCAGTGCTTGTGCGGATCACAATCAGCCCCAGCATTTT. The gene calls are TRBV20-1 and TRBJ1-5; D remains unclear. This CDR3 region has 13 residues. Trimming left V 5 bases short and J 3 bases short, with 11 bases between. CDR1 is DFQATT, CDR2 SNEGSKA, per germline (reference sequence).

V usage is TRBV20-1 and J usage is TRBJ2-1, with 12 bases that match TRBD2. The germline V gene has CDR1 DFQATT and CDR2 SNEGSKA (reference sequence). After removal of 2 bases from V and 6 bases from J, the junction contained 5 bases not matched to a gene. This CDR3 has 15 residues. The CDR3, as DNA: TGCAGTGCTAGATCCGGGACTAGCGGGTTCAATGAGCAGTTCTTC. This translates into CSARSGTSGFNEQFF.

In its sample, this clonotype was seen many times. The rearrangement links TRBV5-1 to TRBJ2-1, with 10 bases aligning to TRBD1. CDR1 and CDR2 from the germline V gene are SGHRS and YFSETQ. The J segment lost 5 bases and the V segment lost 7 bases, leaving 6 bases of the junction unmatched. The CDR3 has 14 residues. The chain's CDR3 is CASGQGTGDNEQFF. The CDR3 nucleotides read TGCGCCAGCGGGCAGGGGACAGGGGACAATGAGCAGTTCTTC.

This clonotype occurred many times. V and J are TRBV20-1 and TRBJ2-3, with D possibly TRBD2 on 5 matching bases. Germline V gives CDR1 DFQATT, CDR2 SNEGSKA (reference sequence). The CDR3 length is 11 residues. V was clipped by 6 bases and J by 6 bases, with 10 bases between them. CDR3 in amino acids: CSATSWDTQYF. CDR3 sequence (DNA): TGCAGTGCCACTAGTTGGGATACGCAGTATTTT.

A few counts support this clonotype. The chain joins TRBV2 to TRBJ1-4, with D hard to call. V was pared by 0 bases and J by 7 bases, with 6 bases between. CDR1 and CDR2 from the germline V gene are SNHLY and FYNNEI. CDR3 length: 13 amino acids. The CDR3 DNA is TGTGCCAGCAGTGAAGCCTTCGGTGAAAAACTGTTTTTT. It translates to CASSEAFGEKLFF.

The V gene is TRBV28, the J gene TRBJ2-7; no definite D call. The CDR3 is 15 amino acids. V lost 6 bases, J lost 3 bases, and 18 bases lay in between. Germline loops: CDR1 MDHEN, CDR2 SYDVKM. The CDR3 DNA is TGTGCCAGCAGCTCGCAGTGGCTTGCTGTCTACGAGCAGTACTTC. Residues: CASSSQWLAVYEQYF.